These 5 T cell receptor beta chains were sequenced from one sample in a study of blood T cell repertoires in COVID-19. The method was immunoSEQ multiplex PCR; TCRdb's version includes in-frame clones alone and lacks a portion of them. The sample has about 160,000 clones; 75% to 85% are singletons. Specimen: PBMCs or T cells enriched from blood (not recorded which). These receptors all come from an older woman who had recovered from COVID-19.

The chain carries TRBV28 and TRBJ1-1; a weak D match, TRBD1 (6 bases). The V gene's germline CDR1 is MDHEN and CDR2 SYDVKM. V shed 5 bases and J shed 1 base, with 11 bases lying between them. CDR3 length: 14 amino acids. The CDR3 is CASSIHRENTEAFF. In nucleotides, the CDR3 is TGTGCCAGCAGTATACACAGGGAGAACACTGAAGCTTTCTTT. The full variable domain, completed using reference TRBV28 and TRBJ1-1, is DVKVTQSSRYLVKRTGEKVFLECVQDMDHENMFWYRQDPGLGLRLIYFSYDVKMKEKGDIPEGYSVSREKKERFSLILESASTNQTSMYLCASSIHRENTEAFFGQGTRLTVV.

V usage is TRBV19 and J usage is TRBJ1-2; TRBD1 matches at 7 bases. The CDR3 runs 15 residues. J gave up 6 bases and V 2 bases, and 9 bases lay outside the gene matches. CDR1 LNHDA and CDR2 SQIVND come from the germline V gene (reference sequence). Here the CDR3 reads CASSIRLGGADGYTF. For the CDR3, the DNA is TGTGCCAGTAGTATAAGGCTAGGGGGCGCGGATGGCTACACCTTC.

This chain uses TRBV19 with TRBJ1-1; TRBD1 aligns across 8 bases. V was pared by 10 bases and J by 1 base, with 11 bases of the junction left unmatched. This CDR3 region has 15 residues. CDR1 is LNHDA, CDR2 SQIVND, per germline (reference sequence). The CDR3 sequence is CATAARGRGNTEAFF. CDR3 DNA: TGTGCCACCGCAGCCAGGGGGCGGGGGAACACTGAAGCTTTCTTT.

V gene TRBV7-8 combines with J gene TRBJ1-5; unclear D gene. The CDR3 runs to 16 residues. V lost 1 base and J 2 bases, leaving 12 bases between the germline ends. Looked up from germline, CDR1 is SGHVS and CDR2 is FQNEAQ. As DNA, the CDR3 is TGTGCCAGCAGCTTAGGGGGAGGAGTGGGCAATCAGCCCCAGCATTTT. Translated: CASSLGGGVGNQPQHF.

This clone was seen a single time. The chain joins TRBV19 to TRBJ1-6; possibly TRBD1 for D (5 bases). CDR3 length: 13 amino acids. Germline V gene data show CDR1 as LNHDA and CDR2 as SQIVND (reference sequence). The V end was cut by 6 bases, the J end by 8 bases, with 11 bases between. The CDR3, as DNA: TGTGCCAGTAGGCAGGGTGGGGATTCACCCCTCCACTTT. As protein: CASRQGGDSPLHF.